The 13 T cell receptor beta chains listed next were all sequenced from one sample in a study of blood T cells in healthy people across ages (dated by TCRdb to about 2015). Library construction relied on 5' RACE. Data came from an Illumina HiSeq 2500. A second roughly 6 to 12 cycle PCR used a sample-barcoded 5' primer and a J-beta primer mix. TCRdb reran the public reads through fastp at Q25 and MiXCR, keeping productive beta chains. A single entry per CDR3 protein holds the most common genes and DNA from its merged rows. The sample contains roughly 1.5 million distinct CDR3 sequences, under 55% of them found a single time. Of the sample, less than 5% falls within the top ten clones. The sequencing sample was made of blood. The source of these receptors is a woman aged 18 to 35 in good health.

This clonotype was observed many times. Relative to the germline gene, one junction end is altered; a read error may explain this. V usage is TRBV5-1 and J usage is TRBJ2-5; 11 bases are shared with TRBD1. The length of the CDR3 is 14 residues. Germline V lookup: CDR1 SGHRS, CDR2 YFSETQ. DNA for the CDR3: TGTGCCAGCAGTTTTGGGACAGGGGGAGAGACCCAGTACTTC. Amino acids: CASSFGTGGETQYF.

This chain joins TRBV4-1 and TRBJ2-7; 7 bases agree with TRBD1. Trimming took 3 bases from V and 7 from J; bases not matched to a gene: 12. The CDR3 consists of 15 residues. Germline CDR1 MGHRA, CDR2 YSYEKL. The CDR3 coding sequence is TGCGCCAGCAGCCACGGGACAGTGACCAACAATGAGCAGTACTTC. Translated, it gives CASSHGTVTNNEQYF.

This clonotype was seen a handful of times. CDR3 residues: CASSFPLAGGPWEQFF. DNA of the CDR3: TGTGCCAGCAGTTTCCCCCTAGCGGGAGGGCCCTGGGAGCAGTTCTTC. The chain combines TRBV28 with TRBJ2-1, with 12 bases fitting TRBD2. CDR3 size: 16 residues. V dropped 3 bases and J dropped 10; count of bases not matched to a gene: 10. CDR1 and CDR2 (germline): MDHEN, SYDVKM.

This clonotype was observed a few times. The chain couples TRBV10-3 to TRBJ1-2; D is possibly TRBD1 (5 bases). The CDR3 extends over 13 amino acids. The ends were cut back, 2 bases at V and 8 bases at J, with 12 bases in the middle. Germline V gene sequence: CDR1 ENHRY, CDR2 SYGVKD. CDR3 loop: CAISEDRTHGYTF. For the CDR3, the DNA is TGTGCCATCAGTGAGGACAGAACTCACGGCTACACCTTC.

This clonotype was seen only a few times. This CDR3 is CASSSTLQQRLAKNIQYF. The CDR3 coding sequence is TGTGCCAGCAGCTCCACCCTGCAGCAGCGGCTAGCCAAAAACATTCAGTACTTC. The J gene is TRBJ2-4, the V gene TRBV7-2; D perhaps matches TRBD2 (5 bases). Between the trimmed V and J ends, which lost 4 bases and 0 bases, there was a span of 19 bases. The CDR3 contains 18 residues. The germline V gene has CDR1 SGHTA and CDR2 FQGNSA.

As regards this clonotype: The junction differs from germline at one of its ends, possibly a read error. The V gene is TRBV6-5, the J gene TRBJ2-6; D may match TRBD1 or TRBD2 (5 bases each). The length of the CDR3 is 18 residues. Germline CDR1 MNHEY, CDR2 SVGAGI. CDR3 protein: CASSYSRGASSGANALTF. In DNA, the CDR3 is TGTGCCAGCAGTTACTCGAGAGGGGCAAGCTCTGGGGCCAACGCCCTGACTTTC.

Of note for this clonotype: Since a much larger clone is just one base distant, this may be a read error. The V and J genes are TRBV24-1 and TRBJ1-2; tentative D call: TRBD1 (5 bases). The CDR3 contains 14 residues. Per germline, CDR1 KGHDR and CDR2 SFDVKD. V was clipped by 6 bases and J by 3 bases, with 13 bases between them. The CDR3 reads CATSPRTPDYGYTF. The DNA of the CDR3 is TGTGCCACCAGTCCCCGGACACCTGACTATGGCTACACCTTC.

This clonotype occurred a few times. The V gene is TRBV13, the J gene TRBJ1-2; D is uncertain. CDR3 length: 14 residues. Germline V CDR1 and CDR2: PRHDT, FYEKMQ (reference sequence). Trimming took 3 bases from V and 7 from J, leaving 15 bases between them. The CDR3 DNA follows: TGTGCCAGCAGCTTGACTCGGGTAACGGGTGGCTACACCTTC. Encoded protein: CASSLTRVTGGYTF.

CDR3 region: CASTLTAEAFF. DNA for the CDR3: TGTGCCAGCACCCTGACCGCTGAAGCTTTCTTT. The chain is built from TRBV7-2 and TRBJ1-1; D gene unclear. Germline loops: CDR1 SGHTA, CDR2 FQGNSA. Between the trimmed V and J ends, which lost 7 bases and 6 bases, there was a span of 9 bases. The CDR3 contains 11 residues. The full variable domain, with the rest looked up from reference TRBV7-2 and TRBJ1-1, is GAGVSQSPSNKVTEKGKDVELRCDPISGHTALYWYRQSLGQGLEFLIYFQGNSAPDKSGLPSDRFSAERTGGSVSTLTIQRTQQEDSAVYLCASTLTAEAFFGQGTRLTVV.

Only a few counts were recorded for this clonotype. The V call is TRBV29-1, the J call TRBJ2-1; TRBD1 aligns across 9 bases. V lost 8 bases and J lost 7; bases outside the gene matches: 12. CDR1 is SQVTM and CDR2 is ANQGSEA in the germline V gene. This CDR3 region has 14 residues. The CDR3 nucleotides are TGCAGCTTAAGAAGGGACAGGGAAAGGAATGAGCAGTTCTTC. This codes for CSLRRDRERNEQFF.

The V gene is TRBV6-6, the J gene TRBJ1-1; perhaps TRBD1 as D (6 bases). Per the germline V gene, CDR1 is MNHNY and CDR2 is SVGAGI (reference sequence). The CDR3 loop spans 15 amino acids. Trimming took off 8 bases at V and 1 base at J, with 17 bases between the two ends. Here the CDR3 DNA reads TGTGCCAGCTTGACTCAGGGGCTGGGGAACACTGAAGCTTTCTTT. Protein sequence: CASLTQGLGNTEAFF.

Worth noting for this clonotype: One end of the junction fails to match germline, which may point to a read error. The gene calls are TRBV20-1 and TRBJ1-2; possibly TRBD1 for D (6 bases). The germline V gene encodes CDR1 DFQATT and CDR2 SNEGSKA (reference sequence). This CDR3 is built from 14 residues. CDR3 sequence: CSARVRGAFYSYTF. CDR3 in DNA: TGCAGTGCTAGGGTCAGGGGCGCTTTCTATAGCTACACCTTC.

The chain combines TRBV12-5 with TRBJ2-1; D is undetermined. Germline V gene sequence: CDR1 LGHNT, CDR2 FRNRAP. Between the trimmed V and J ends, which lost 4 bases and 12 bases, there was a span of 28 bases. This CDR3 has 17 amino acids. The DNA for the CDR3 is TGTGCTAGTGGTTCCACGACTCAGTCGAGAGGTTTGGTCGGGCAGTTCTTC. This gives the protein CASGSTTQSRGLVGQFF.